Reported below is one TCR beta chain. This sample was taken from a study of metastatic and nonmetastatic thyroid tumors. Across the whole study: Both malignant and benign thyroid patients supplied peripheral blood and tumor or nodule tissue samples, across which the repertoires of these patients were then compared.

In the source study's methods: Researchers built a distant-metastasis classifier for papillary thyroid cancer that drew on CDR3 differences across clinicopathological groups. TCRdb re-called the PCR reads via MiXCR. Here the V and J calls rest on TCRdb's processing, not on the authors' analysis. This table has about 39,000 clones, about 15% appearing once. Patients were all untreated before their thyroid surgery. This clonotype originated in a female donor with papillary thyroid cancer or a benign thyroid nodule (not recorded which). Some clones in this sample may be carry-over from other donors' samples. Sample: blood.

The CDR3, as DNA: TGTGCCAGTAGCCCTCCGGGACAGATTTACGAGCAGTACTTC. It is translated as CASSPPGQIYEQYF. The chain couples TRBV11-3 to TRBJ2-7; 7 bases line up with TRBD1. The V gene's germline CDR1 is SGHNT and CDR2 YENEEA. The J segment lost 4 bases and the V segment lost 9 bases, leaving 12 bases of the junction unmatched. This CDR3 contains 14 residues.